The clone carrying this TCR beta chain was seen a few times. Its antigen is unidentified. This specimen belongs to a study of identical twins. Findings of the study overall: When twins shared out-of-frame alpha sequences, those sequences had excess low generation probability.

MiXCR, applied by TCRdb to the 5' RACE reads, yields one record per CDR3 protein. The sample has roughly 1,500,000 distinct CDR3 sequences, around a third seen once; the top ten hold around 0.3%. With 0 bases removed from V and 4 bases from J, the gap between germline ends came to 12 bases. The germline V gene encodes CDR1 SGHRS and CDR2 YFSETQ. The CDR3 is 15 amino acids. This chain links TRBV5-1 with TRBJ2-3, with TRBD2 as a possible D gene (7 bases). The TCR comes from a newborn girl in good health. Material for sequencing was cord blood. The CDR3 spells CASSLDQGRADTQYF. In DNA form, the CDR3 reads TGCGCCAGCAGCTTGGATCAGGGGAGGGCAGATACGCAGTATTTT. Filled out from reference TRBV5-1 and TRBJ2-3, the complete variable domain reads KAGVTQTPRYLIKTRGQQVTLSCSPISGHRSVSWYQQTPGQGLQFLFEYFSETQRNKGNFPGRFSGRQFSNSRSEMNVSTLELGDSALYLCASSLDQGRADTQYFGPGTRLTVL.